The rows below give T cell receptor beta chains drawn from one sample of a study of vaccination effects on CD4 cells after COVID-19. No antigen is known for these receptors. Assay used: immunoSEQ multiplex PCR; TCRdb lists only in-frame clones, some missing. The sample gives approximately 22,000 clones, around 72% of which show up once; roughly a fifth is in the top ten. Sequencing was performed on CD4+ T cells from PBMCs cultured with HCoV-NL63 spike peptides, taken before COVID-19 vaccination. The receptor set was obtained from a human donor who received a COVID-19 vaccine. The CDR3 runs from the conserved cysteine through the conserved F or W. Fields, in order: D gene, J gene, V gene, clone size, CDR3 protein, CDR3 DNA. A D gene is named only where the DNA matches it firmly. The size of a clone is reported for some rows only, either as once, few or many, or as a class for expanded clones.

TRBD1 | TRBJ2-1 | TRBV6-5 | - | CASRDTGGPYNEQFF | TGTGCCAGCAGGGATACAGGGGGCCCCTACAATGAGCAGTTCTTC
- | TRBJ1-2 | TRBV6-5 | - | CASSGSGHQNYGYTF | TGTGCCAGCAGCGGATCGGGACACCAAAACTATGGCTACACCTTC
- | TRBJ1-1 | TRBV7-8 | - | CASSPGRTRNTEAFF | TGTGCCAGCAGCCCGGGACGGACGAGAAACACTGAAGCTTTCTTT
TRBD1 | TRBJ1-2 | TRBV6-4 | - | CASSAGTGGFYGYTF | TGTGCCAGCAGTGCAGGGACAGGGGGCTTCTATGGCTACACCTTC
TRBD1 | TRBJ1-1 | TRBV4-1 | - | CASSQLGQENTEAFF | TGCGCCAGCAGCCAACTCGGACAGGAGAACACTGAAGCTTTCTTT
- | TRBJ2-3 | TRBV15 | - | CASSRGSTDTQYF | TGTGCCTCAAGTAGGGGGAGCACAGATACGCAGTATTTT
- | TRBJ1-5 | TRBV10-3 | few | CAISVGEFSNQPQHF | TGTGCCATCAGTGTTGGGGAATTTAGCAATCAGCCCCAGCATTTT
- | TRBJ2-7 | TRBV3-1/TRBV3-2 | - | CASSPPGYEQYF | TGTGCCAGCAGCCCCCCGGGCTACGAGCAGTACTTC
- | TRBJ2-7 | TRBV2 | - | CASSELELFEQYF | TGTGCCAGCAGTGAGTTGGAGCTCTTCGAGCAGTACTTC
- | TRBJ2-5 | TRBV5-8 | - | CASSRMTSWGLEETQYF | TGTGCCAGCAGCCGGATGACGTCATGGGGCTTGGAAGAGACCCAGTACTTC
TRBD1 | TRBJ1-4 | TRBV18 | - | CASSRTGLLEKLFF | TGTGCCAGCTCACGGACAGGCCTTCTTGAAAAACTGTTTTTT
- | TRBJ1-2 | TRBV27 | - | CASSRRESFNYGYTF | TGTGCCAGCAGTCGGAGGGAATCCTTTAACTATGGCTACACCTTC
- | TRBJ2-1 | TRBV7-7 | - | CASSLAQGRNEQFF | TGTGCTAGCAGCTTAGCGCAGGGTAGGAATGAGCAGTTCTTC
TRBD1 | TRBJ2-2 | TRBV4-3 | once | CATGGHTGELFF | TGCGCCACAGGGGGCCACACCGGGGAGCTGTTTTTT
- | TRBJ1-1 | TRBV7-9 | - | CASSGSNTEAFF | TGTGCCAGCAGCGGGTCGAACACTGAAGCTTTCTTT
TRBD1 | TRBJ1-6 | TRBV11-2 | - | CASSLRTGDSPLHF | TGTGCCAGCAGCTTAAGGACAGGGGATTCACCCCTCCACTTT
- | TRBJ1-2 | TRBV10-3 | - | CAISDSQVRNKRIYGYTF | TGTGCCATCAGTGATAGTCAAGTTCGGAATAAGCGTATCTATGGCTACACCTTC
- | TRBJ2-3 | TRBV5-6 | few | CASSGTARRGTDTQYF | TGTGCCAGCAGCGGCACGGCGAGGCGGGGCACAGATACGCAGTATTTT
TRBD1 | TRBJ2-2 | TRBV24-1 | few | CATSAPGQGYTGELFF | TGTGCCACCAGTGCCCCGGGACAGGGGTACACCGGGGAGCTGTTTTTT
TRBD1 | TRBJ2-5 | TRBV2 | once | CASSGDSTHETQYF | TGTGCCAGCAGTGGGGACAGCACCCACGAGACCCAGTACTTC
TRBD1 | TRBJ2-2 | TRBV28 | few | CASRTDRVRSGELFF | TGTGCCAGCAGGACGGACAGGGTGCGCTCCGGGGAGCTGTTTTTT
- | TRBJ1-1 | TRBV3-1/TRBV3-2 | few | CASSHRQNTEAFF | TGTGCCAGCAGCCATCGGCAGAACACTGAAGCTTTCTTT
- | TRBJ1-3 | TRBV6-6 | - | CASSYSQGGNTIYF | TGTGCCAGCAGTTACTCCCAGGGAGGAAACACCATATATTTT
TRBD1 | TRBJ2-3 | TRBV6-1 | - | CASSEPGQGADTQYF | TGTGCCAGCAGTGAGCCGGGACAGGGGGCAGATACGCAGTATTTT
- | TRBJ1-4 | TRBV7-9 | once | CASSSWGKEKLFF | TGTGCCAGCAGCTCGTGGGGGAAAGAAAAACTGTTTTTT
TRBD2 | TRBJ2-1 | TRBV18 | - | CASSPAGGTYNEQFF | TGTGCCAGCTCACCTGCGGGAGGGACCTACAATGAGCAGTTCTTC
- | TRBJ2-3 | TRBV7-2 | - | CASSFGSSTDTQYF | TGTGCCAGCAGCTTTGGCTCTAGCACAGATACGCAGTATTTT
TRBD1 | TRBJ1-1 | TRBV29-1 | - | CSVKTGVTEAFF | TGCAGCGTTAAGACAGGGGTGACTGAAGCTTTCTTT
- | TRBJ2-3 | TRBV5-1 | - | CASSKDRGVRAGGITDTQYF | TGCGCCAGCAGCAAAGACAGGGGTGTTCGCGCGGGAGGGATCACAGATACGCAGTATTTT